This paragraph covers one TCR beta chain sequence. The antigen is not known. PCR employed 60 Vbeta and 13 Jbeta primers. Authors' analysis steps: Unique TCR beta chains numbered around 80 million in a later analysis, with around 10 million shared. TCRdb's table, derived via immunoSEQ multiplex PCR, lists solely in-frame clones and lacks some. That table gives V, J and clone size, and the DNA gave D and trimming. The data hold 150,000 or so clones, with roughly 78% observed a single time. This sample stems from a study of cytomegalovirus exposure and HLA in healthy donors. General study findings and limits: The authors later linked a missense DCLRE1C variant to TCR beta V- and J-gene trimming. Versus the 666-donor mean, an Asian-associated ancestry cluster reportedly showed fewer N-insertions in a later analysis.

Germline loops: CDR1 SNHLY, CDR2 FYNNEI. V shed 6 bases, J shed 5 bases, and the junction held 1 base outside the gene matches. There are 13 residues in the CDR3. The sequence came from a woman aged 40 to 50 in good health and CMV-seronegative. V is TRBV2 and J is TRBJ2-2; 9 bases match TRBD1. The sequenced sample consisted of PBMCs. CDR3 loop: CASRGQGTGELFF. CDR3 coding DNA: TGTGCCAGCAGGGGACAGGGAACCGGGGAGCTGTTTTTT.